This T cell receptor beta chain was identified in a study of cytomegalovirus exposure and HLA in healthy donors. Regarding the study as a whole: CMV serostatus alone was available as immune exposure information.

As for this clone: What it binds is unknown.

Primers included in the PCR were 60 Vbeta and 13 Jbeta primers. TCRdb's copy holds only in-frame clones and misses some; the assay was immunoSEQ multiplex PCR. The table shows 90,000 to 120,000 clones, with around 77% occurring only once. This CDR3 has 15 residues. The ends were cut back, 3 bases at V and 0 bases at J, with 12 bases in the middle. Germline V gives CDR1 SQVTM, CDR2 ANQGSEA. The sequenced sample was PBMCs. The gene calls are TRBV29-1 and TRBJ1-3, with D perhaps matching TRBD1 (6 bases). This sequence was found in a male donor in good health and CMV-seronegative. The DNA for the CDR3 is TGCAGCGTTGACGGGACAAGAAGCTCTGGAAACACCATATATTTT. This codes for CSVDGTRSSGNTIYF.